This T cell receptor (beta chain) emerged from a study of a mutant IDH1 vaccine in newly diagnosed glioma. Only a few counts were recorded for this clone. Its antigen is as yet unknown. This CDR3 region has 15 residues. V was clipped by 3 bases and J by 3 bases, with 12 bases between them. CDR1 is PRHDT and CDR2 is FYEKMQ in the germline V gene (reference sequence). Profiling relied on immunoSEQ multiplex PCR, and the TCRdb table lists in-frame clones only, not all of them. The sample shows fewer than 35,000 clones, approximately 50% of them seen only once. Described time point: week 5, during vaccination. Vaccination used 300 ug of mutant IDH1 20-mer peptide per dose, with topical imiquimod.

The gene calls are TRBV13 and TRBJ2-1; D is unresolved. This sequence originates from a young woman with glioma. Sequences were derived from PBMCs, sampled from a glioma patient whose treatment included an IDH1 peptide vaccine. CDR3 DNA: TGTGCCAGCAGCTTCCCCGTCGACCACTACAATGAGCAGTTCTTC. Translation: CASSFPVDHYNEQFF. Full variable domain (remainder filled in from reference TRBV13 and TRBJ2-1): AAGVIQSPRHLIKEKRETATLKCYPIPRHDTVYWYQQGPGQDPQFLISFYEKMQSDKGSIPDRFSAQQFSDYHSELNMSSLELGDSALYFCASSFPVDHYNEQFFGPGTRLTVL.